The sample holds a few counts of the clone carrying this T cell receptor beta chain. The antigen remains unidentified. Extracted RNA was reverse transcribed into cDNA, the sequencing template. Repertoires were generated with immunoSEQ multiplex PCR, while TCRdb's copy carries only in-frame clones and drops some. The sample has around 150,000 clones; less than 70% are singletons. This sample was included in a study of CD8+ T cells in alopecia areata. Study in general: Patients in the treated group were given tofacitinib by mouth, 5 to 10 mg twice a day. Findings and limits, study-wide: Amid tofacitinib therapy, many expanded lesional clones stayed present in scalp and blood. Lesional scalp, notably in alopecia totalis/universalis, had clonality above that of normal scalp. Mouse data revealed clearer TCR sharing than patient data did, a gap possibly tied to HLA.

The treatment denotes: oral pan-JAK inhibitor, 5-10 mg twice daily. The ends were cut back, 4 bases at V and 4 bases at J, with 10 bases in the middle. This CDR3 comprises 13 residues. The sequences come from CD4+ T cells sorted from blood, collected at week 24, from a patient treated with tofacitinib. This chain joins TRBV23-1 and TRBJ1-1; tentatively, D is TRBD1 (5 bases). TRBV23-1 is reported as an ORF; its role is uncertain. The receptor comes from a human donor with alopecia areata. The DNA of the CDR3 is TGCGCCAGCAGTCTGTTGGGGGTCACTGAAGCTTTCTTT. This gives the protein CASSLLGVTEAFF.